This T cell receptor (beta chain) was retrieved from a study of blood T cells in healthy people across ages. Findings of the study overall: Donor CMV status, an unknown factor, possibly confounded changes in expanded clonotypes. Getting older went along with TCR beta diversity per million T cells dropping roughly linearly.

Primed by a sample-barcoded 5' primer and a J-beta primer mix, a second PCR proceeded for 7 to 11 cycles. One entry per CDR3 protein results from TCRdb running MiXCR on the 5' RACE reads. The table shows under 2,000,000 distinct CDR3 sequences, with around half occurring only once. The study drew donors from healthy Caucasian individuals in Russia aged about 6 to 95. Each of the donors had roughly 9.3 milliliters of peripheral blood drawn into EDTA-treated Vacutainer tubes. In regard to this clonotype: Its antigen is not identified. A read error may account for a junction end that differs from germline.

The CDR3 consists of 14 residues. CDR1 and CDR2 from the germline V gene are SGHRS and YFSETQ. The clonotype comes from a middle-aged woman in good health. Source material: blood. The chain has TRBV5-1 and TRBJ1-2, with D possibly TRBD1 on 6 matching bases. The CDR3 DNA reads TGCGCCAGCAACTTGGATGCAGGGGACTATGGCTACACCTTC. It translates to CASNLDAGDYGYTF.